Reported below is one TCR beta chain. Antigen specificity is unknown. The data are from a study of Ad26.COV2.S vaccination and SARS-CoV-2 variants. The study's findings and limits: Placebo recipients showed lower spike-specific TCR breadth than vaccinees. Recipients of vaccine and of placebo showed similar breadth of their non-spike TCR repertoires.

Clones were read by immunoSEQ multiplex PCR, and TCRdb kept only the in-frame ones, dropping some. The table records about 350,000 clones, 65% to 90% of them present only once. The CDR3 loop spans 19 amino acids. Trimming took 1 base from V and 5 from J; bases not matched to a gene: 14. Germline CDR1 and CDR2: MNHEY and SMNVEV (reference sequence). Treatment indicated: roughly 18 received Ad26.COV2.S at low or high dose, single or two shots; several received placebo; per-sample allocation not given. Repertoires come from day 63 after the first vaccine or placebo injection. This specimen consisted of peripheral blood, obtained in a trial of Ad26.COV2.S vaccine versus placebo. This sequence originates from a person aged 18-65 years who received the Ad26.COV2.S COVID-19 vaccine or a placebo. V and J are TRBV27 and TRBJ2-1; TRBD2 matches 10 bases. The CDR3 here is CASSLYPPGAGGANNEQFF. CDR3 bases: TGTGCCAGCAGTTTATACCCCCCTGGAGCGGGGGGGGCGAACAATGAGCAGTTCTTC.